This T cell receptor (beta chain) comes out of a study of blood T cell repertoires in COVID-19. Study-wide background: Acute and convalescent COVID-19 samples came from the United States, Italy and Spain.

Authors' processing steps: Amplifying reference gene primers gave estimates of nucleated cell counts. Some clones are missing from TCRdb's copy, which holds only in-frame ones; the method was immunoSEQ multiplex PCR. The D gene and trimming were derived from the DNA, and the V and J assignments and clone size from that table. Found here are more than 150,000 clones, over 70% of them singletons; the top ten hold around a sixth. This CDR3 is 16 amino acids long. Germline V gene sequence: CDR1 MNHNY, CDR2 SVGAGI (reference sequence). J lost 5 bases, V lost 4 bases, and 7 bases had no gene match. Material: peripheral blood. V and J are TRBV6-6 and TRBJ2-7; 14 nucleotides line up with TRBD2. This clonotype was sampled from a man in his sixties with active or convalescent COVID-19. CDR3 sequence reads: CASSSPGLAGVHEQYF. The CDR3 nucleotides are TGTGCCAGCAGTTCGCCGGGACTAGCGGGAGTCCACGAGCAGTACTTC.